This is a list of T cell receptor beta chains from one sample in a study of CD8+ T cells in alopecia areata. Using immunoSEQ multiplex PCR, the repertoire was profiled, and TCRdb retains in-frame clones only, with some absent. This table has about 39,000 clones, less than 70% appearing once. Sequencing was performed on CD8+ T cells sorted from blood, taken at week 4, from a patient treated with tofacitinib. The receptors here all came from a human donor with alopecia areata. Each CDR3 is given with its conserved first and last residue. D genes are given only for firm matches. Clone size is given for some rows only: seen once, a few or many times, or a class if the clone is expanded.

v_call	cdr3_length	d_call	j_call	clone_size	cdr3_nt	cdr3_aa
TRBV29-1	13	NA	TRBJ1-2	few	TGCAGCGTTGAACCAACCGGGGCCCGTGGCTACACCTTC	CSVEPTGARGYTF
TRBV30	15	NA	TRBJ1-2	once	TGTGCCTGGAGTGCGGGACAAGCCCCATCCGATGGCTACACCTTC	CAWSAGQAPSDGYTF
TRBV9	16	TRBD1	TRBJ2-3	NA	TGTGCCAGCAGTCTACAGGGGGCTTATAGCACAGATACGCAGTATTTT	CASSLQGAYSTDTQYF
TRBV30	14	TRBD1	TRBJ2-5	NA	TGTGCCTGGAGTTCGGCGACAGGGCAAGAGACCCAGTACTTC	CAWSSATGQETQYF
TRBV29-1	11	NA	TRBJ2-1	NA	TGCAGCTCTCTCGATGGGAATGAGCAGTTCTTC	CSSLDGNEQFF
TRBV6-6	13	NA	TRBJ2-1	NA	TGTGCCAGCAGTCCCGGAACCGACAATGAGCAGTTCTTC	CASSPGTDNEQFF
TRBV7-2	16	TRBD2	TRBJ2-5	few	TGTGCCAGCAGCTCGGAACTAGCGGGGGACCAAGAGACCCAGTACTTC	CASSSELAGDQETQYF
TRBV27	12	TRBD1	TRBJ2-7	NA	TGTGCCAGCAGAGGGACAGCCTACGAGCAGTACTTC	CASRGTAYEQYF
TRBV25-1	15	TRBD2	TRBJ2-3	NA	TGTGCCAGCATGCCGCGGGGGGCGAGCACAGATACGCAGTATTTT	CASMPRGASTDTQYF
TRBV30	14	NA	TRBJ2-7	NA	TGTGCCTGGAGTGTAGGGAACGGACACTACGAGCAGTACTTC	CAWSVGNGHYEQYF
TRBV27	16	TRBD1	TRBJ1-1	NA	TGTGCCAGCAGTCCTGCGGGCGAGGGGGCGGTCACTGAAGCTTTCTTT	CASSPAGEGAVTEAFF
TRBV29-1	11	NA	TRBJ1-3	NA	TGCAGCGTAAATTGGAGAAACACCATATATTTT	CSVNWRNTIYF
TRBV13	12	TRBD1	TRBJ2-1	NA	TGTGCCAGCAGCCAGAGGGACAGTGAGCAGTTCTTC	CASSQRDSEQFF
TRBV2	15	NA	TRBJ2-1	NA	TGTGCCAGCAGTGAAGCGCCAGGGGCGGACAATGAGCAGTTCTTC	CASSEAPGADNEQFF
TRBV10-3	15	TRBD2	TRBJ2-3	once	TGTGCCATCAGTGGGACTAGCGGGGATACAGATACGCAGTATTTT	CAISGTSGDTDTQYF
TRBV4-3	15	NA	TRBJ1-6	NA	TGCGCCAGCAGCCAAGTCGCAGCATATAATTCACCCCTCCACTTT	CASSQVAAYNSPLHF
TRBV7-2	16	NA	TRBJ1-6	few	TGTGCCAGCAGCTTAGAGGCAGGGGCCCCGAATTCACCCCTCCACTTT	CASSLEAGAPNSPLHF
TRBV4-3	16	NA	TRBJ2-5	few	TGCGCCAGCAGCCAAGGCGTCGCGGGTACTCGAGAGACCCAGTACTTC	CASSQGVAGTRETQYF
TRBV5-6	15	TRBD2	TRBJ2-7	NA	TGTGCCAGCAGCGCTGATCTAGCGGGGACCTACGAGCAGTACTTC	CASSADLAGTYEQYF
TRBV27	12	NA	TRBJ2-7	NA	TGTGCCAGCAGTTCCATCTCTCGAGAGCAGTACTTC	CASSSISREQYF
TRBV29-1	16	NA	TRBJ2-1	few	TGCAGCGTTGAAGATGGGTGGGAGAGCTCCTACAATGAGCAGTTCTTC	CSVEDGWESSYNEQFF
TRBV27	12	NA	TRBJ2-7	NA	TGTGCCAGCAGTTTATCAGGAGGCGAGCAGTACTTC	CASSLSGGEQYF
TRBV7-2	15	NA	TRBJ2-5	NA	TGTGCCAGCAGCTCGATCAGGGCTCTGGGGGAGACCCAGTACTTC	CASSSIRALGETQYF
TRBV4-3	15	NA	TRBJ2-7	NA	TGCGCCAGCAGCCAAGCAAGGGAAGGGCTCTACGAGCAGTACTTC	CASSQAREGLYEQYF
TRBV19	13	TRBD2	TRBJ2-7	NA	TGTGCCAGTAGTCCCAGCGGGGGGAACGAGCAGTACTTC	CASSPSGGNEQYF
TRBV7-2	13	NA	TRBJ1-5	NA	TGTGCCAGCAGCTTGGACTCTCTTCAGCCCCAGCATTTT	CASSLDSLQPQHF
TRBV7-8	15	NA	TRBJ1-1	NA	TGTGCCAGCAGCTCCATCTGGGGGGCAGGGGCTGAAGCTTTCTTT	CASSSIWGAGAEAFF
TRBV25-1	16	TRBD2	TRBJ2-3	NA	TGTGCCAGCAGTGAATATGGCGGGGGGGGCACAGATACGCAGTATTTT	CASSEYGGGGTDTQYF
TRBV29-1	13	NA	TRBJ2-7	NA	TGCAGCGTTGGGGACCTGCATTCCTACGAGCAGTACTTC	CSVGDLHSYEQYF
TRBV30	14	NA	TRBJ1-1	once	TGTGCCTGGAGCCCCAGGGGAGCGAACACTGAAGCTTTCTTT	CAWSPRGANTEAFF
TRBV19	16	NA	TRBJ2-1	few	TGTGCCAGTAGTATCTGGAGTGGGGCACGGGGCAATGAGCAGTTCTTC	CASSIWSGARGNEQFF
TRBV2	14	NA	TRBJ2-7	NA	TGTGCCAGCAGCACCCGTGAGGGTCTCTACGAGCAGTACTTC	CASSTREGLYEQYF
TRBV4-3	16	TRBD2	TRBJ2-7	few	TGCGCCAGCAGCCAAGAGTCTAGCGGGGGACCCTACGAGCAGTACTTC	CASSQESSGGPYEQYF
TRBV29-1	18	TRBD2	TRBJ2-7	NA	TGCAGCGTCTTGGGATCGACTAGCGGGGGGGCAACCCCCTACGAGCAGTACTTC	CSVLGSTSGGATPYEQYF
TRBV28	15	NA	TRBJ1-5	NA	TGTGCCAGCATCCGGCAGAGGGGGGGCAATCAGCCCCAGCATTTT	CASIRQRGGNQPQHF
TRBV10-2	12	NA	TRBJ1-1	NA	TGCGCCAGCAGAGCGGTGAACACTGAAGCTTTCTTT	CASRAVNTEAFF
TRBV29-1	11	NA	TRBJ2-7	NA	TGCAGCGCTCAAGGGTCCTACGAGCAGTACTTC	CSAQGSYEQYF
TRBV30	11	TRBD2	TRBJ2-7	NA	TGTGCCTGGACAGCGGGGTACGAGCAGTACTTC	CAWTAGYEQYF
TRBV4-3	16	NA	TRBJ1-1	NA	TGCGCCAGCAGCCAAGTACCACGGGGTGAGACCACTGAAGCTTTCTTT	CASSQVPRGETTEAFF
TRBV19	13	NA	TRBJ1-2	NA	TGTGCCAGTAGTATCAGTCCGCTGGGGGGCTACACCTTC	CASSISPLGGYTF
TRBV30	15	TRBD1	TRBJ2-3	NA	TGTGCCTGGGACGGGACAGGGACGGTCACAGATACGCAGTATTTT	CAWDGTGTVTDTQYF
TRBV5-1	14	NA	TRBJ1-1	NA	TGCGCCAGCAGCTTGTCTCAGGGTAACACTGAAGCTTTCTTT	CASSLSQGNTEAFF
TRBV29-1	16	TRBD1	TRBJ2-2	few	TGCAGCGTTGAAGATCCGGGACAGGGGGCGGTCGGGGAGCTGTTTTTT	CSVEDPGQGAVGELFF
TRBV4-3	12	NA	TRBJ1-4	NA	TGCGCCAGCAGCCAAGCAGCAGGGGAACTGTTTTTT	CASSQAAGELFF
TRBV7-8	12	NA	TRBJ2-7	few	TGTGCCAGCAGCTCACTAAAAACCGAGCAGTACTTC	CASSSLKTEQYF
TRBV29-1	17	TRBD2	TRBJ2-7	NA	TGCAGCGTCGACGGACTAGCGGGGGCCTTGGACTCCTACGAGCAGTACTTC	CSVDGLAGALDSYEQYF
TRBV13	13	NA	TRBJ1-1	NA	TGTGCCAGCAGCTTAGGGTCGGGCACTGAAGCTTTCTTT	CASSLGSGTEAFF
TRBV27	14	NA	TRBJ2-6	few	TGTGCCAGCAGTGAGTACTCCGGGGCCAACGTCCTGACTTTC	CASSEYSGANVLTF
TRBV6-1	16	TRBD2	TRBJ2-3	NA	TGTGCCAGCAGTGCTCAAGAGGGGAGGGACGCAGATACGCAGTATTTT	CASSAQEGRDADTQYF
TRBV27	11	NA	TRBJ2-1	few	TGTGCCAGCAGTCATTTCAATGAGCAGTTCTTC	CASSHFNEQFF
TRBV6-5	11	NA	TRBJ2-1	few	TGTGCCAGCAACCGCAACAATGAGCAGTTCTTC	CASNRNNEQFF
TRBV5-6	14	TRBD1	TRBJ1-5	few	TGTGCCAGCAGCGACGGACAGGGACCTCAGCCCCAGCATTTT	CASSDGQGPQPQHF
TRBV29-1	15	NA	TRBJ2-6	NA	TGCAGCGTTGAAGAGAGGGGCGGTGGGGCCAACGTCCTGACTTTC	CSVEERGGGANVLTF
TRBV6-6	12	TRBD1	TRBJ1-4	NA	TGTGCCACGGCACAGGGGAGTGAAAAACTGTTTTTT	CATAQGSEKLFF
TRBV4-3	16	NA	TRBJ2-1	medium-sized	TGCGCCAGCAGCCCTATGACCCAGGGACCGTACAATGAGCAGTTCTTC	CASSPMTQGPYNEQFF
TRBV30	13	TRBD2	TRBJ2-3	NA	TGTGCCTGGTTAGCGGGCGGCACAGATACGCAGTATTTT	CAWLAGGTDTQYF
TRBV4-3	17	NA	TRBJ1-6	NA	TGCGCCAGCAGCCAAGATAAAAGGGACCTAGGTGGTTCACCCCTCCACTTT	CASSQDKRDLGGSPLHF
TRBV29-1	11	NA	TRBJ2-1	few	TGCAGCGTTCCCAGGGACGGTGAGCAGTTCTTC	CSVPRDGEQFF
TRBV4-1	14	NA	TRBJ1-6	NA	TGCGCCAGCAGCCAAGAGGGGGGGAATTCACCCCTCCACTTT	CASSQEGGNSPLHF